A selection of T cell receptor beta chains follows, all from one sample in a study of blood T cell repertoires in COVID-19. Here immunoSEQ multiplex PCR was the method, and the copy in TCRdb shows in-frame clones only, minus some. The sample records 230,000 or so clones, roughly 80% being singletons. Sequenced input: peripheral blood. The receptors derive from a man aged 45-65 years with active or convalescent COVID-19. The CDR3 runs from the conserved cysteine through the conserved F or W. The order of the fields is clone size, J gene, D gene, CDR3 length, V gene, CDR3 DNA, CDR3 protein. A D gene is named only where the DNA matches it firmly. Clone size is stated in some rows and not others, as once, few, many or a class when expanded.

clone size: .; J gene: TRBJ1-2; D gene: TRBD1; CDR3 length: 17; V gene: TRBV5-3; CDR3 DNA: TGTGCCAGAAGCTCCCAGGGGGCCGTCCCTCTCAGCTATGGCTACACCTTC; CDR3 protein: CARSSQGAVPLSYGYTF
clone size: once; J gene: TRBJ1-4; D gene: TRBD1; CDR3 length: 16; V gene: TRBV2; CDR3 DNA: TGTGCCAGCAGGACCGGGACAGGGGGAACTAATGAAAAACTGTTTTTT; CDR3 protein: CASRTGTGGTNEKLFF
clone size: few; J gene: TRBJ1-1; D gene: .; CDR3 length: 12; V gene: TRBV29-1; CDR3 DNA: TGCAGCGTTGTCGCTCAGGGGTCTGAAGCTTTCTTT; CDR3 protein: CSVVAQGSEAFF
clone size: .; J gene: TRBJ1-2; D gene: .; CDR3 length: 15; V gene: TRBV7-8; CDR3 DNA: TGTGCCAGCAGTTCCCAGGGAGGGACCAACTATGGCTACACCTTC; CDR3 protein: CASSSQGGTNYGYTF
clone size: once; J gene: TRBJ2-5; D gene: TRBD1; CDR3 length: 15; V gene: TRBV7-3; CDR3 DNA: TGTGCCAGCAGCCCCGACAGGGGGCTCGCTGAGACCCAGTACTTC; CDR3 protein: CASSPDRGLAETQYF
clone size: .; J gene: TRBJ1-5; D gene: .; CDR3 length: 12; V gene: TRBV29-1; CDR3 DNA: TGCAGCGTTGTTGAGGGGGATCAGCCCCAGCATTTT; CDR3 protein: CSVVEGDQPQHF
clone size: .; J gene: TRBJ1-1; D gene: .; CDR3 length: 13; V gene: TRBV19; CDR3 DNA: TGTGCCAGTAGTGCCAAAACGGGGACTGAAGCTTTCTTT; CDR3 protein: CASSAKTGTEAFF
clone size: once; J gene: TRBJ2-2; D gene: TRBD2; CDR3 length: 17; V gene: TRBV30; CDR3 DNA: TGTGCCTGGAGTGTAAGACTAGCGGGGCTGAGCGCCGGGGAGCTGTTTTTT; CDR3 protein: CAWSVRLAGLSAGELFF
clone size: .; J gene: TRBJ2-5; D gene: .; CDR3 length: 16; V gene: TRBV5-1; CDR3 DNA: TGCGCCAGCAGAGCATTGGGTCCTGTAGGGGAAGAGACCCAGTACTTC; CDR3 protein: CASRALGPVGEETQYF
clone size: .; J gene: TRBJ2-4; D gene: TRBD1; CDR3 length: 21; V gene: TRBV4-3; CDR3 DNA: TGCGCCAGCAGCCAACCTTTAACAGGGGGCTCTCCTATCCTAGCCAAAAACATTCAGTACTTC; CDR3 protein: CASSQPLTGGSPILAKNIQYF
clone size: .; J gene: TRBJ2-1; D gene: .; CDR3 length: 17; V gene: TRBV7-9; CDR3 DNA: TGTGCCAGCAGCTTAGAGGTCCGGCAGGGTGACAACAATGAGCAGTTCTTC; CDR3 protein: CASSLEVRQGDNNEQFF
clone size: once; J gene: TRBJ1-2; D gene: .; CDR3 length: 13; V gene: TRBV7-8; CDR3 DNA: TGTGCCAGCAGCTTAAGACAGGACTATGGCTACACCTTC; CDR3 protein: CASSLRQDYGYTF
clone size: .; J gene: TRBJ1-3; D gene: .; CDR3 length: 14; V gene: TRBV5-6; CDR3 DNA: TGTGCCAGCAGCTTGTACGGCTCTGGAAACACCATATATTTT; CDR3 protein: CASSLYGSGNTIYF
clone size: .; J gene: TRBJ1-4; D gene: .; CDR3 length: 13; V gene: TRBV30; CDR3 DNA: TGTGCCTGGCTCCAGGGTACTAATGAAAAACTGTTTTTT; CDR3 protein: CAWLQGTNEKLFF
clone size: .; J gene: TRBJ2-2; D gene: .; CDR3 length: 11; V gene: TRBV28; CDR3 DNA: TGTGCCGCCAAGGGGACCGGGGAGCTGTTTTTT; CDR3 protein: CAAKGTGELFF
clone size: .; J gene: TRBJ2-3; D gene: TRBD1; CDR3 length: 14; V gene: TRBV11-2; CDR3 DNA: TGTGCCAGCAGCTTAGGCCGGACAGGGAGTACGCAGTATTTT; CDR3 protein: CASSLGRTGSTQYF
clone size: .; J gene: TRBJ2-2; D gene: TRBD1; CDR3 length: 16; V gene: TRBV5-4; CDR3 DNA: TGTGCCAGCAGGGAGACAGGGGTTCGGGCCACCGGGGAGCTGTTTTTT; CDR3 protein: CASRETGVRATGELFF
clone size: few; J gene: TRBJ1-4; D gene: .; CDR3 length: 13; V gene: TRBV12-3/TRBV12-4; CDR3 DNA: TGTGCCAGCACCCCCCCGGCTAATGAAAAACTGTTTTTT; CDR3 protein: CASTPPANEKLFF
clone size: .; J gene: TRBJ1-1; D gene: .; CDR3 length: 15; V gene: TRBV6-5; CDR3 DNA: TGTGCCAGCACCCCCCCCGGGGGATGGGGAACTGAAGCTTTCTTT; CDR3 protein: CASTPPGGWGTEAFF
clone size: once; J gene: TRBJ1-1; D gene: .; CDR3 length: 11; V gene: TRBV20-1; CDR3 DNA: TGCAGTGCAAATACAGGGACTGAAGCTTTCTTT; CDR3 protein: CSANTGTEAFF
clone size: .; J gene: TRBJ2-7; D gene: TRBD1; CDR3 length: 15; V gene: TRBV7-8; CDR3 DNA: TGTGCCAGCAGCTCCGGGACAGGGAAATTCTACGAGCAGTACTTC; CDR3 protein: CASSSGTGKFYEQYF
clone size: .; J gene: TRBJ1-2; D gene: TRBD1; CDR3 length: 13; V gene: TRBV12-3/TRBV12-4; CDR3 DNA: TGTGCCAGCAGCCGCAGGGACAGGGATGGCTACACCTTC; CDR3 protein: CASSRRDRDGYTF
clone size: .; J gene: TRBJ1-4; D gene: .; CDR3 length: 13; V gene: TRBV29-1; CDR3 DNA: TGCAGCGCCGAACAGGCCTCTAATGAAAAACTGTTTTTT; CDR3 protein: CSAEQASNEKLFF
clone size: .; J gene: TRBJ1-1; D gene: .; CDR3 length: 13; V gene: TRBV11-3; CDR3 DNA: TGTGCCAGCAGCTTCCCAGGGGCTTCTGAAGCTTTCTTT; CDR3 protein: CASSFPGASEAFF
clone size: few; J gene: TRBJ2-2; D gene: .; CDR3 length: 16; V gene: TRBV5-1; CDR3 DNA: TGCGCCAGCAGCTCCGCGGTGGGGGGGAACACCGGGGAGCTGTTTTTT; CDR3 protein: CASSSAVGGNTGELFF
clone size: .; J gene: TRBJ2-3; D gene: .; CDR3 length: 13; V gene: TRBV30; CDR3 DNA: TGTGCCTGGACCCTAGCTGGCACAGATACGCAGTATTTT; CDR3 protein: CAWTLAGTDTQYF
clone size: .; J gene: TRBJ2-5; D gene: TRBD1; CDR3 length: 14; V gene: TRBV5-1; CDR3 DNA: TGCGCCAGCAGCCTCGGGACAGCTCAAGAGACCCAGTACTTC; CDR3 protein: CASSLGTAQETQYF
clone size: .; J gene: TRBJ2-7; D gene: TRBD2; CDR3 length: 14; V gene: TRBV9; CDR3 DNA: TGTGCCAGCAGCCCCGGGGGGATCCCTGCCGAGCAGTACTTC; CDR3 protein: CASSPGGIPAEQYF